The present T cell receptor (beta chain) was sequenced within a study of blood T cell repertoires in COVID-19 (dated by TCRdb to the early 2020s). The study in broad terms: The collaborator samples originated in the United States, Italy and Spain and spanned the acute and convalescent phases of COVID-19. Where HLA class I and class II types were available, the types were taken from metadata supplied by the sample provider, not from assay-based typing. The repertoires were released in a freely available public database intended as a resource for research on the immune response to SARS-CoV-2. Samples were obtained from the ongoing ImmuneRACE study (first 160 participants) and from about 1,300 subjects provided by 6 global collaborators. The sample metadata nearly always contained a de-identified subject ID, COVID-19 status, age in years and sex. The prospective study material was composed of cDNA or gDNA derived from T cells, B-cell-depleted T cells, or PBMCs. Deeply sampled blood TCRbeta repertoires from subjects exposed to, actively infected with, or recovered from COVID-19 were included in the dataset.

Collaborating institutions collected whole blood in K2EDTA tubes following their own protocols. For TCRbeta analysis, collaborators shipped samples in one of three forms: frozen whole blood, isolated PBMCs, or DNA extracted from either of those sample types. With regard to this clone: Its antigen is not yet known. No qualities accompany the bases; no much larger clone lies one base away.

The germline V gene sets CDR1 to SGHTA and CDR2 to FQGTGA. The CDR3 contains 15 residues, cysteine and phenylalanine counted. Only CDR3 DNA is held: 45 bases, read in frame from base 1. V lost 4 bases and J lost 3 bases; the stretch between them is 15 bases long. The immunoSEQ Assay, a bias-controlled multiplex PCR, was used to amplify TCRbeta CDR3 regions from genomic DNA. Per the original workflow: Within the assay, amplification of reference gene primers was used to estimate how many nucleated cells each sample contained. To quantify the absolute abundance of each unique TCRbeta CDR3 rearrangement, sequence reads were collapsed and filtered. For each sample, productive Simpson clonality was calculated as the square root of Simpson's diversity index over productive rearrangements. Not all clones reach the TCRdb copy of this immuneACCESS table, which keeps in-frame sequences only. Checked studies attribute under half of the gap to unresolved V genes and leave the rest unexplained. That table supplies the V and J calls and clone size; D and trimming were determined from the DNA. This sample has 98,000 or so clones in its table, and about 86% of those were observed once. The top ten hold over 10% of the sample.

The investigation overall reported the following: How much clinical and demographic metadata was included differed by source and by participant, and the metadata was provided uncurated.

Recombination connected TRBV7-3 to TRBJ2-5; no D gene can be assigned with confidence. The TCR originated in a woman aged 60-75 years in a cohort sampled during active or convalescent COVID-19. Sequencing was carried out using peripheral blood. CDR3 loop: CASSSLTIVEETQYF. The nucleotides read TGTGCCAGCAGCTCCCTTACTATCGTGGAAGAGACCCAGTACTTC.